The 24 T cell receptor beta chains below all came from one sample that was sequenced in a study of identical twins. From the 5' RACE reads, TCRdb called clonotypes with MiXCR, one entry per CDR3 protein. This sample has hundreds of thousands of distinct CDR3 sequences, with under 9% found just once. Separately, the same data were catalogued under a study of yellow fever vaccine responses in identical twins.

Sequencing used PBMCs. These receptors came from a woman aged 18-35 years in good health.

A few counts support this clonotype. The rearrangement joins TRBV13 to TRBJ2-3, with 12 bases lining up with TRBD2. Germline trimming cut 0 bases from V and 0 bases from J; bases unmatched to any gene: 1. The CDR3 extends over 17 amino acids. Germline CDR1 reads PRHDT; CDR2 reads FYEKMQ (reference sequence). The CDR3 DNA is TGTGCCAGCAGCTTAGGAGGGACTAGCGGGAGCACAGATACGCAGTATTTT. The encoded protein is CASSLGGTSGSTDTQYF.

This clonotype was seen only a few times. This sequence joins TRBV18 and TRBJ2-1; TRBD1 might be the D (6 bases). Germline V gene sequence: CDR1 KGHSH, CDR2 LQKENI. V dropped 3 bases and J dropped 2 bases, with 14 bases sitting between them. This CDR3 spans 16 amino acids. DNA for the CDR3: TGTGCCAGCTCACCGCGAGGGGGAGAGCCCTACAATGAGCAGTTCTTC. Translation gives CASSPRGGEPYNEQFF.

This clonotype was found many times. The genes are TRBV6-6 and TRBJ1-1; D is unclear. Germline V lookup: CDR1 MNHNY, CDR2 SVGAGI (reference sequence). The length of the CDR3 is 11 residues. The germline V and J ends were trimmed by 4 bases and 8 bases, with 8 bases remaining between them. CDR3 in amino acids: CASSFKAEAFF. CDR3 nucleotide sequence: TGTGCCAGCAGTTTTAAGGCAGAAGCTTTCTTT.

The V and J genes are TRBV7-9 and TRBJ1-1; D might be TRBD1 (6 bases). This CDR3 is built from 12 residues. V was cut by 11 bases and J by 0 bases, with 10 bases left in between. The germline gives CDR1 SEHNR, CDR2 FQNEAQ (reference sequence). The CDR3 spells CAPGGVNTEAFF. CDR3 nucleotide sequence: TGTGCCCCTGGGGGCGTGAACACTGAAGCTTTCTTT.

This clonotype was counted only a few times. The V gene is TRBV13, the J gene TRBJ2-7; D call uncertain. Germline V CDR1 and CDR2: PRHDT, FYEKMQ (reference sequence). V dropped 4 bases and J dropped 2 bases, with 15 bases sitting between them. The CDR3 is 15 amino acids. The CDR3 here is CASSSHPSVAYEQYF. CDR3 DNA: TGTGCCAGCAGCTCCCATCCTTCCGTTGCCTACGAGCAGTACTTC.

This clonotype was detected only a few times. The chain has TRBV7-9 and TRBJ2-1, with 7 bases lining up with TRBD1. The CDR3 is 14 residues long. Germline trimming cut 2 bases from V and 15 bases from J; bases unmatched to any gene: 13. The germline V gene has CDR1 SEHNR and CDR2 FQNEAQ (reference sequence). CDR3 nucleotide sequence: TGTGCCAGCAGCTTACCGGGACAGAAGGACGCGGGGTTCTTC. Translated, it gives CASSLPGQKDAGFF.

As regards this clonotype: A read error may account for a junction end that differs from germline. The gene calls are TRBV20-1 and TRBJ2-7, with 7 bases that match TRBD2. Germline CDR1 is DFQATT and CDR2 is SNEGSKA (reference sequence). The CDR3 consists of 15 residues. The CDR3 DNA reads TGCTGTGCCCCCCGGGGAGGGCGGAGGGTCCACGAGCAGTACTTC. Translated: CCAPRGGRRVHEQYF.

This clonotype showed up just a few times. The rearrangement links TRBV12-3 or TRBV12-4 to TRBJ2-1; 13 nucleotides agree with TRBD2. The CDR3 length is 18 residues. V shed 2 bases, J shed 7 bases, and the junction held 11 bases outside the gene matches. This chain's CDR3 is CASSLKGGLAGWWNEQFF. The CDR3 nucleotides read TGTGCCAGCAGTTTAAAGGGGGGACTAGCGGGGTGGTGGAATGAGCAGTTCTTC.

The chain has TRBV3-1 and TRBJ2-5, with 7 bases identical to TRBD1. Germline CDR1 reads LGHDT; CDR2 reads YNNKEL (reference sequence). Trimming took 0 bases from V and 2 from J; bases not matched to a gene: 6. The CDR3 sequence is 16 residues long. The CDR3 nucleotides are TGTGCCAGCAGCCAAGAACCGGGACAGAGGCAAGAGACCCAGTACTTC. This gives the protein CASSQEPGQRQETQYF.

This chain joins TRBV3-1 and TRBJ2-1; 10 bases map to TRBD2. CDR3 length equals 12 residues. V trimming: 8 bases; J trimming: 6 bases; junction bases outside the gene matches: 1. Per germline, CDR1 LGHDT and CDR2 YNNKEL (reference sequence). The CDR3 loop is CASLAGANEQFF. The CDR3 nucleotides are TGTGCCAGCCTAGCGGGAGCCAATGAGCAGTTCTTC.

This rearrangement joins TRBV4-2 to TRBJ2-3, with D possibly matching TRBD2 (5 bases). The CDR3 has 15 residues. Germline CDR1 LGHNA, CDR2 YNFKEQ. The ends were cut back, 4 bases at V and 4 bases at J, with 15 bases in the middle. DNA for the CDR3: TGTGCCAGCAGCCGGACCGCCTCCGGGGCAGATACGCAGTATTTT. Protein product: CASSRTASGADTQYF.

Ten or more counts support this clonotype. The CDR3 spells CASSLGVSYTEAFF. For the CDR3, the DNA is TGCGCCAGCAGCTTAGGGGTGTCGTACACTGAAGCTTTCTTT. V and J are TRBV5-1 and TRBJ1-1; possible D gene TRBD1, 5 bases. The CDR3 spans 14 residues. V dropped 2 bases and J dropped 3 bases, with 11 bases sitting between them. Germline CDR1 reads SGHRS; CDR2 reads YFSETQ.

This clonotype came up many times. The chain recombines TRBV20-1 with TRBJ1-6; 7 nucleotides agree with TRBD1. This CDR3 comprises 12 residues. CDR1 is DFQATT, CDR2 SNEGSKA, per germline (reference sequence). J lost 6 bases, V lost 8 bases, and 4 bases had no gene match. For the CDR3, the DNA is TGCAGTTTCCGGGACAGTAATTCACCCCTCCACTTT. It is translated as CSFRDSNSPLHF.

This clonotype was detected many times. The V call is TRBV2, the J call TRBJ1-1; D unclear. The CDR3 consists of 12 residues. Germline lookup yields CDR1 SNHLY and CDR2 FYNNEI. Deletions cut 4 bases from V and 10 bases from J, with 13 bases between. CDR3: CASSGGRDRAFF. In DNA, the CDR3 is TGTGCCAGCAGTGGAGGGAGGGATAGAGCTTTCTTT.

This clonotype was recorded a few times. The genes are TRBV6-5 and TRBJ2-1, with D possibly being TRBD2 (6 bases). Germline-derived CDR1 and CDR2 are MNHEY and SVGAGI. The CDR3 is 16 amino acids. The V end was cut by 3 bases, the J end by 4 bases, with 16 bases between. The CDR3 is CASSYFQWGVYNEQFF. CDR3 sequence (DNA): TGTGCCAGCAGTTATTTTCAGTGGGGGGTGTACAATGAGCAGTTCTTC.

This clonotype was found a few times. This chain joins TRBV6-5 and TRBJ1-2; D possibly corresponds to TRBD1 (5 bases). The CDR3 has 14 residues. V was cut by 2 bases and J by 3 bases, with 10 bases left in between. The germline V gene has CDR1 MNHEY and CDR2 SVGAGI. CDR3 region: CASSYLREDYGYTF. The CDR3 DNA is TGTGCCAGCAGTTACCTCAGGGAGGACTATGGCTACACCTTC.

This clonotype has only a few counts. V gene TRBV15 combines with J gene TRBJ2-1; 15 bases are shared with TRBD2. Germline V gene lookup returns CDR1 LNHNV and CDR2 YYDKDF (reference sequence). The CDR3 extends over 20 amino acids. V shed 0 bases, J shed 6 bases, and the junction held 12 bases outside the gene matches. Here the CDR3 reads CATSRDFVGLAGGLGNEQFF. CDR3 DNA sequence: TGTGCCACCAGCAGAGATTTTGTGGGACTAGCGGGAGGTTTAGGCAATGAGCAGTTCTTC. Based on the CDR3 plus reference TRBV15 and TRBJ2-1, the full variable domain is DAMVIQNPRYQVTQFGKPVTLSCSQTLNHNVMYWYQQKSSQAPKLLFHYYDKDFNNEADTPDNFQSRRPNTSFCFLDIRSPGLGDTAMYLCATSRDFVGLAGGLGNEQFFGPGTRLTVL.

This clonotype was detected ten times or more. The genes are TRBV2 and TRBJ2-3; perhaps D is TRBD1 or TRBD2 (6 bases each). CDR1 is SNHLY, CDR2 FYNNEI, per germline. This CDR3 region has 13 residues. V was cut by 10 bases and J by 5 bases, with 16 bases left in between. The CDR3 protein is CATKTGGKDTQYF. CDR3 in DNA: TGTGCCACCAAAACCGGGGGCAAAGATACGCAGTATTTT.

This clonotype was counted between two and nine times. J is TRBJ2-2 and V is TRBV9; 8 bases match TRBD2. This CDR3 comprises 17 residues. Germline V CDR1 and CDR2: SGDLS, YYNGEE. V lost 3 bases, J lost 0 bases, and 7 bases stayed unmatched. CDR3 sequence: CASSDPLAGPNTGELFF. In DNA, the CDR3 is TGTGCCAGCAGCGACCCTTTAGCGGGACCGAACACCGGGGAGCTGTTTTTT.

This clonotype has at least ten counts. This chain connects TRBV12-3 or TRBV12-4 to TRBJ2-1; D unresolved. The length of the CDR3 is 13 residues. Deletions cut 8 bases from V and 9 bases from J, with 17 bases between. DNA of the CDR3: TGTGCCAGCCTCCCGGGCCTTGGGCTTGAGCAGTTCTTC. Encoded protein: CASLPGLGLEQFF.

CDR3 sequence: CASSPAGIGQETQYF. CDR3 nucleotides: TGTGCCAGCAGCCCTGCAGGGATCGGCCAAGAGACCCAGTACTTC. The chain couples TRBV12-3 or TRBV12-4 to TRBJ2-5, with a weak D call TRBD1 (5 bases). The germline V and J ends were trimmed by 6 bases and 1 base, with 15 bases remaining between them. The length of the CDR3 is 15 residues.

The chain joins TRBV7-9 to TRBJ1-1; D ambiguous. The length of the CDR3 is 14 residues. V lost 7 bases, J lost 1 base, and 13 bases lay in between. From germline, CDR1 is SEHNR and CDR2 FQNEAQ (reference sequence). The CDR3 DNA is TGTGCCAGCATGGATCTGAGGTGGAACACTGAAGCTTTCTTT. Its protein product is CASMDLRWNTEAFF.

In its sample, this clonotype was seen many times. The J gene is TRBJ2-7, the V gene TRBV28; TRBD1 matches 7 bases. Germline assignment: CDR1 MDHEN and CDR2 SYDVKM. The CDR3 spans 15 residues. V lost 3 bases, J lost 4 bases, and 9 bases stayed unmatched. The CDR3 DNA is TGTGCCAGCAGTTTCTATGGGACAGCGTTATACGAGCAGTACTTC. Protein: CASSFYGTALYEQYF.

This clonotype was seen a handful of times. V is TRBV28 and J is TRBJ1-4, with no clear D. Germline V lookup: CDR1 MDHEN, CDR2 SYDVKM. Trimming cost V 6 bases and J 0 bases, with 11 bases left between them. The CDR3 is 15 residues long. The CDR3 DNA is TGTGCCAGCAGACATAAGCGGGCAACTAATGAAAAACTGTTTTTT. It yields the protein CASRHKRATNEKLFF.